This TCR beta chain is from a study of blood T cell repertoires in COVID-19. Turning to the study itself: Spain, Italy and the United States supplied samples that represented acute and convalescent COVID-19.

This clone has only one observation. V gave up 5 bases and J gave up 3 bases, with 16 bases separating them. CDR1 is SEHNR and CDR2 is FQNEAQ in the germline V gene (reference sequence). The CDR3 is 15 residues long. Generated by immunoSEQ multiplex PCR, the TCRdb table keeps only in-frame clones and is missing some. The sample lists about 170,000 clones; roughly 84% were seen once. The receptor comes from a woman older than 75 with active or convalescent COVID-19. The sequenced sample was peripheral blood. This chain uses TRBV7-9 with TRBJ1-2; TRBD1 is a possible D gene (6 bases). The chain's CDR3 is CASSVLQGYDYGYTF. The CDR3 DNA reads TGTGCCAGCAGCGTATTACAGGGTTACGACTATGGCTACACCTTC.